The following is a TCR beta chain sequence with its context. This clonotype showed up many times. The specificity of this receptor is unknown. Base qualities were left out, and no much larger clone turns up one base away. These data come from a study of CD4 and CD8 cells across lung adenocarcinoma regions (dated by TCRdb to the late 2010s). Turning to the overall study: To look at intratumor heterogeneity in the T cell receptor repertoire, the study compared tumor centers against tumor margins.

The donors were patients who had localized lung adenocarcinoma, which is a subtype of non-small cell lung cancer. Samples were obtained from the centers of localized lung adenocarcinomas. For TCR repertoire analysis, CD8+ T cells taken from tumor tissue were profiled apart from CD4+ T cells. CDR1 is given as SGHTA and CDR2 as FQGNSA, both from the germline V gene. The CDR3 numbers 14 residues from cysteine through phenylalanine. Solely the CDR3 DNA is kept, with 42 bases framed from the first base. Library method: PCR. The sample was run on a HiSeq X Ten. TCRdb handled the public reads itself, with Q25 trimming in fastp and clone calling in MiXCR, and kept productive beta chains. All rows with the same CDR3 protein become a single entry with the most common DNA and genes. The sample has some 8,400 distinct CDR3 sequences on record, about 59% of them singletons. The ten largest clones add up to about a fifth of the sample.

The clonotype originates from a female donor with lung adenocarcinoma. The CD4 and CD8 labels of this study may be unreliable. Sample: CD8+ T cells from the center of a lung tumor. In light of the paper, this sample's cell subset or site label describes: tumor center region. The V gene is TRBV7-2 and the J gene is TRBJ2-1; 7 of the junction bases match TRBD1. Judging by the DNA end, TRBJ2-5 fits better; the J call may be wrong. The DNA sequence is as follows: TGTGCCAGCCAAGTTGACAGGGCAGGAGGGACCCAGTACTTC. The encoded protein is CASQVDRAGGTQYF.